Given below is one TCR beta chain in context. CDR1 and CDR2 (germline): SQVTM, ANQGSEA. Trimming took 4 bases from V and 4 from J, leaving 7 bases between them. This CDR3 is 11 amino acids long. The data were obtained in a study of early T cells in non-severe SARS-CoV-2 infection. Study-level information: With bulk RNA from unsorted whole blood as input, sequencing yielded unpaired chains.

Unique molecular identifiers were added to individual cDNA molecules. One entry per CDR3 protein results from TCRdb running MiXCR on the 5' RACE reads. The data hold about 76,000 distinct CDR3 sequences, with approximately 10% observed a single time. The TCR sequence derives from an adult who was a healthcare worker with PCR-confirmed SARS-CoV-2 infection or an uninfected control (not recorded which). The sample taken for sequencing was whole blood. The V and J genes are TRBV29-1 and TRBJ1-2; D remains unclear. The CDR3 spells CSVGYSYGYTF. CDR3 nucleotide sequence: TGCAGCGTTGGATACAGCTATGGCTACACCTTC.